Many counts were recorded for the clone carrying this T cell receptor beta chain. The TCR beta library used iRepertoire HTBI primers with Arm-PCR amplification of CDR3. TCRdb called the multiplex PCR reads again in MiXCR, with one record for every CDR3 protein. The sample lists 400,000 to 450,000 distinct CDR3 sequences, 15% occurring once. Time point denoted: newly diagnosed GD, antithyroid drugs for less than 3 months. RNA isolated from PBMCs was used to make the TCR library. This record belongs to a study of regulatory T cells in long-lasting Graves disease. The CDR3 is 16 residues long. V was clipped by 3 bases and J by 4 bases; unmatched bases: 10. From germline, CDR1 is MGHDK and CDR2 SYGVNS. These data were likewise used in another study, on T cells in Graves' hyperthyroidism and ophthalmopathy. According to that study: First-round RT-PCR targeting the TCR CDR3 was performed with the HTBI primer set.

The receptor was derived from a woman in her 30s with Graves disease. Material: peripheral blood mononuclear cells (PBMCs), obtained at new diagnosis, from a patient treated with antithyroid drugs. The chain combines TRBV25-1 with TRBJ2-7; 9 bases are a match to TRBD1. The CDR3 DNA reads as TGTGCCAGCAGTGACGTCCGGGGGACAGGGTCATACGAGCAGTACTTC. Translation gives CASSDVRGTGSYEQYF.